This T cell receptor beta chain originates from a study of T cell clonotyping in hematopoietic cell transplantation. This CDR3 region has 10 residues. Trimming stripped 4 bases from V and 6 bases from J, with 3 bases between. The germline V gene has CDR1 MDHEN and CDR2 SYDVKM. Clones were sequenced by immunoSEQ multiplex PCR, and TCRdb holds only the in-frame ones, with some missing. The sample lists around 17,000 clones, around nine tenths occurring once. The receptor comes from a middle-aged man in good health. Some clones in this sample may be carry-over from other donors' samples. Sequenced input: peripheral blood mononuclear cells. The chain joins TRBV28 to TRBJ1-2; unclear D gene. The CDR3 loop is CASSSDGYTF. CDR3 DNA: TGTGCCAGCAGTTCAGATGGCTACACCTTC.